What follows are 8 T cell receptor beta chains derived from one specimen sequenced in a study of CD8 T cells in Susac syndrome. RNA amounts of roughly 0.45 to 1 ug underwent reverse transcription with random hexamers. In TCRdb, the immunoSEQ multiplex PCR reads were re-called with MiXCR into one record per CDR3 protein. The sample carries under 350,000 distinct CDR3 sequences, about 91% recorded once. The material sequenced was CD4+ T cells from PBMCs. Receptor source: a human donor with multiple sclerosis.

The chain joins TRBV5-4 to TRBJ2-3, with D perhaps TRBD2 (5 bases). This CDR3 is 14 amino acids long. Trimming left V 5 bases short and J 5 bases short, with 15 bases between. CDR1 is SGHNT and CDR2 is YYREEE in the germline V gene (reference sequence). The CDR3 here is CASRGAASLDTQYF. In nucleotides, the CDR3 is TGTGCCAGCAGGGGCGCGGCTAGCCTAGATACGCAGTATTTT.

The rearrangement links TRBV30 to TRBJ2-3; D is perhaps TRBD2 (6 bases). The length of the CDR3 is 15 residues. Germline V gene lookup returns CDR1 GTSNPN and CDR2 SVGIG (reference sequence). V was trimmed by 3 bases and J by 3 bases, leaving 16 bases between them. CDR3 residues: CAWRLVLARTDTQYF. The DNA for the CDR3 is TGTGCCTGGAGGTTGGTGCTAGCGAGAACAGATACGCAGTATTTT.

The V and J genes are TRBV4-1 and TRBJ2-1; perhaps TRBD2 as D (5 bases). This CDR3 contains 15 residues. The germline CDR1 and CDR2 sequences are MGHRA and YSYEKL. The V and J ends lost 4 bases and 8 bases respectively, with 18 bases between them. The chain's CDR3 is CASSRPGVGGDEQFF. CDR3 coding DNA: TGCGCCAGCAGCCGCCCCGGGGTAGGTGGCGATGAGCAGTTCTTC.

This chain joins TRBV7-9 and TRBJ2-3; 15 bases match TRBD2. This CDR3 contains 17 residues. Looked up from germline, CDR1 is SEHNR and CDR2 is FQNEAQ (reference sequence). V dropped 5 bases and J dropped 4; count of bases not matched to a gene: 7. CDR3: CASSDGTSGRKADTQYF. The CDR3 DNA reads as TGTGCCAGCAGCGACGGGACTAGCGGGAGGAAAGCAGATACGCAGTATTTT.

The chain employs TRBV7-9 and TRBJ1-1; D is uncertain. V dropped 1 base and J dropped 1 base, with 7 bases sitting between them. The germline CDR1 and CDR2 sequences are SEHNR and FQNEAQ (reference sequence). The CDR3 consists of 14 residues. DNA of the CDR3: TGTGCCAGCAGCTTAGTATTCCAGAACACTGAAGCTTTCTTT. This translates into CASSLVFQNTEAFF.

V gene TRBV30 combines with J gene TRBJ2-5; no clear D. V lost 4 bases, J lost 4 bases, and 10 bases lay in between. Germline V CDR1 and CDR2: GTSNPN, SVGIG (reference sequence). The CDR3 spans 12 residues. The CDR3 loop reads CAWKKKGETQYF. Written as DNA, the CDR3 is TGTGCCTGGAAGAAGAAGGGAGAGACCCAGTACTTC. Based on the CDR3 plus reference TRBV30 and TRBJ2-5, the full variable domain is SQTIHQWPATLVQPVGSPLSLECTVEGTSNPNLYWYRQAAGRGLQLLFYSVGIGQISSEVPQNLSASRPQDRQFILSSKKLLLSDSGFYLCAWKKKGETQYFGPGTRLLVL.

DNA for the CDR3: TGCAGTGCTACCCCACGCAGACAGGGGGTCCTAGAGACCCAGTACTTC. Encoded protein: CSATPRRQGVLETQYF. The chain couples TRBV20-1 to TRBJ2-5; the match to TRBD1 covers 9 bases. The CDR3 consists of 16 residues. V shed 4 bases and J 4 bases; nucleotides not matched to a gene: 13. Per germline, CDR1 DFQATT and CDR2 SNEGSKA (reference sequence).

This CDR3 is CASSLAARETQYF. For the CDR3, the DNA is TGTGCCAGCAGCTTAGCAGCCCGGGAGACCCAGTACTTC. The chain has TRBV7-2 and TRBJ2-5, with no clear D. V lost 0 bases and J lost 5, with 7 bases in between. This CDR3 comprises 13 residues. The germline gives CDR1 SGHTA, CDR2 FQGNSA.